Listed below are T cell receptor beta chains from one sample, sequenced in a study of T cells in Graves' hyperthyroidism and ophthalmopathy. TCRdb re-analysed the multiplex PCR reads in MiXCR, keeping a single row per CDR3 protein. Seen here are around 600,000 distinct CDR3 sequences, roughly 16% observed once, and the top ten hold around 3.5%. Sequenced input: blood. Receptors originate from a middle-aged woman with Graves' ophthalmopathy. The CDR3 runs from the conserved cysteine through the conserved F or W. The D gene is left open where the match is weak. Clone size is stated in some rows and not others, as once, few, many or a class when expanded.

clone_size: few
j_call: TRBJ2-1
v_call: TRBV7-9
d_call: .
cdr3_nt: TGTGCCAGCAGCTTGCCGGGAGCAATCCCCAATGAGCAGTTCTTC
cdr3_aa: CASSLPGAIPNEQFF

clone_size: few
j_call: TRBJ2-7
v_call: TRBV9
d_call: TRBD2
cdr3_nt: TGTGCCAGCAGCGTAGGCGAGCGGGAAGGCGAGCAGTACTTC
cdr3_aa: CASSVGEREGEQYF

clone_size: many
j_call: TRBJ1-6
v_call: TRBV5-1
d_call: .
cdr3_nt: TGCGCCAGCAGCTTGGGGAGTTCGGAGACCTATAATTCACCCCTCCACTTT
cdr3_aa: CASSLGSSETYNSPLHF

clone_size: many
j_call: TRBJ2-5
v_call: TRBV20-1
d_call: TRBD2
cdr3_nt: TGCAGTGCTAGCGGGAGGGTGGAGACCCAGTACTTC
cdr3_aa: CSASGRVETQYF

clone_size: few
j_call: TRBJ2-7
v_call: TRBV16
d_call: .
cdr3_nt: TGTGCCAGCAGCCAATCGGCCCAGGTAGCGAGCCGCGAGCAGTACTTC
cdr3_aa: CASSQSAQVASREQYF

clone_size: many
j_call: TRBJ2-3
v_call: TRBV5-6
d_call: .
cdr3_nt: TGTGCCAGCAGCTTCCTCCCCCTCGGACGGGCGCAGTATTTT
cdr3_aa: CASSFLPLGRAQYF

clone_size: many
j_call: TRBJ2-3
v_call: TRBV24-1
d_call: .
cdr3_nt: TGTGCCACCAGTGACCCAGCGGGACAGGTAGGGAGGGTAGATACGCAGTATTTT
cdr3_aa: CATSDPAGQVGRVDTQYF

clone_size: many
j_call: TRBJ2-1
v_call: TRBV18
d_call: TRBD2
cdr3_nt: TGTGCCAGCTCACCCCTAGCGGGGGGGAGAGATGAGCAGTTCTTC
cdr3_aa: CASSPLAGGRDEQFF

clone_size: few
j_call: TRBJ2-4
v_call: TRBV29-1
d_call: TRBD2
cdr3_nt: TGCAGCGGCACTAGCGGGATTTTGAACATTCAGTACTTC
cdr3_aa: CSGTSGILNIQYF

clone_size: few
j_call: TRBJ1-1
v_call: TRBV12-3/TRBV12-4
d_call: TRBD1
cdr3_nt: TGTGCCAGCAGTTGGGGGACAGGTGAAGCTTTCTTT
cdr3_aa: CASSWGTGEAFF

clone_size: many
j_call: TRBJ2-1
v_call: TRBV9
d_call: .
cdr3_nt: TGTGCCAGCAGCGGCAGGGGGGACAATGAGCAGTTCTTC
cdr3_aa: CASSGRGDNEQFF

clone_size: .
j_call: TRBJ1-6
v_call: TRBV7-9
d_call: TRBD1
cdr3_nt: TGTGCCAGCAGCCAAGCTGGACAGGGGGCTTTGGATAATTCACCCCTCCACTTT
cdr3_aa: CASSQAGQGALDNSPLHF

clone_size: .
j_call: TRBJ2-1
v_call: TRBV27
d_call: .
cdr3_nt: TGTGCCAGCAGGACCCCTCGGAGCACCAATGAGCAGTTCTTC
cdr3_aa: CASRTPRSTNEQFF

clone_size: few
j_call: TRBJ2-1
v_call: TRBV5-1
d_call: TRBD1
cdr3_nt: TGCGCCAGCAGCTTGGTACCGACAGGGTCCTACAATGGGCGGTTCTTC
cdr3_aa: CASSLVPTGSYNGRFF

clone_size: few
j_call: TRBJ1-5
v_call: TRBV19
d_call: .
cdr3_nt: TGTGCCAGTAGTCTATCGAGGAGGACAGATAGCAATCAGCCCCAGCATTTT
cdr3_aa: CASSLSRRTDSNQPQHF

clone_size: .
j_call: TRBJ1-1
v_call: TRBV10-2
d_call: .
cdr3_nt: TGCGCCAGCAGTGACCCTCGCAGGGGTGAAGCTTTCTTT
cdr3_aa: CASSDPRRGEAFF

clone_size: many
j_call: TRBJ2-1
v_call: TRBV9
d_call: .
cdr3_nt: TGTGCCAGCAGCAAGTACAATGAGCAGTTCTTC
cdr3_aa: CASSKYNEQFF

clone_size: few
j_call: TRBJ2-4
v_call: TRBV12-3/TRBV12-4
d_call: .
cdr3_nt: TGTGCCAGCAGTCCAAGGACCTCCACCGTCAAAAACATTCAGTACTTC
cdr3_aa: CASSPRTSTVKNIQYF

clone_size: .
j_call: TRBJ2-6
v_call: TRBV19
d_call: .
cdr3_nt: TGTGCCAGTGGCTACGCGGCTGGGGCCAACGTCCTGACTTTC
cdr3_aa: CASGYAAGANVLTF

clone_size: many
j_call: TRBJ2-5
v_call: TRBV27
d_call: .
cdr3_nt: TGTGCCAGCAGTTTAGCGGGCCCCCTTATGGGAACGGCCCAGTACTTC
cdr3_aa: CASSLAGPLMGTAQYF

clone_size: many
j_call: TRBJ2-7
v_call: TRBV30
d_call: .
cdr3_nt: TGTGCCTGGAACAGGGGAGGTTTCTACGAGCAGTACTTC
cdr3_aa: CAWNRGGFYEQYF

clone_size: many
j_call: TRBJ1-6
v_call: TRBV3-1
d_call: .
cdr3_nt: TGTGCCAGCAGCCAAGATGGGCTGGATTCACCCCTCCACTTT
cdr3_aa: CASSQDGLDSPLHF

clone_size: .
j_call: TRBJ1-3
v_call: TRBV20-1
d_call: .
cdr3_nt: TGCAGTGCTAGGCTACAGGACGGCTCTGGAAACACCATATATTTT
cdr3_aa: CSARLQDGSGNTIYF

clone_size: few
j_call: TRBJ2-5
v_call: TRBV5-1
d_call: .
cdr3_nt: TGCGCCAGCAGCTTGTACGAGGGGACAGAGACCCAGTACTTC
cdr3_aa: CASSLYEGTETQYF

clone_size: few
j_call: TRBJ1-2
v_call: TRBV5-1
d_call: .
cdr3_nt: TGCGCCAGCAGCTTGGAAAGCCTAGCAGTCTATGGCTACACCTTC
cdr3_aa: CASSLESLAVYGYTF

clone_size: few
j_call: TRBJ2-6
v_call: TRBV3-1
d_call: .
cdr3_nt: TGTGCCAGCAGCCAAATGATCTCTGGGGCCAACGTCCTGACTTTC
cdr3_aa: CASSQMISGANVLTF

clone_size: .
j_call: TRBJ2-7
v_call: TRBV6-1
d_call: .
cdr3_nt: TGTGCCAGCAGTGAGGTTGACAGTCCCTCCTACGAGCAGTACTTC
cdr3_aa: CASSEVDSPSYEQYF

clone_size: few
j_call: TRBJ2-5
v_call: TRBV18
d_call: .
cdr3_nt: TGTGCCAGCTCACCTTACGTCGTGGGGAGAGAGACCCAGTACTTC
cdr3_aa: CASSPYVVGRETQYF

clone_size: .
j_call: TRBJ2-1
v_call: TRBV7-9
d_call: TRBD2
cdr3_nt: TGTGCCAGCAGCTTAGTGGCTAGCGGGAAGAATGAGCAGTTCTTC
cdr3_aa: CASSLVASGKNEQFF

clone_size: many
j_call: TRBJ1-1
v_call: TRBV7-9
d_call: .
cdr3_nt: TGTGCCAGCAGCTTAGCGGGGGGAGTGCCTGAAGCTTTCTTT
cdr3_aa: CASSLAGGVPEAFF